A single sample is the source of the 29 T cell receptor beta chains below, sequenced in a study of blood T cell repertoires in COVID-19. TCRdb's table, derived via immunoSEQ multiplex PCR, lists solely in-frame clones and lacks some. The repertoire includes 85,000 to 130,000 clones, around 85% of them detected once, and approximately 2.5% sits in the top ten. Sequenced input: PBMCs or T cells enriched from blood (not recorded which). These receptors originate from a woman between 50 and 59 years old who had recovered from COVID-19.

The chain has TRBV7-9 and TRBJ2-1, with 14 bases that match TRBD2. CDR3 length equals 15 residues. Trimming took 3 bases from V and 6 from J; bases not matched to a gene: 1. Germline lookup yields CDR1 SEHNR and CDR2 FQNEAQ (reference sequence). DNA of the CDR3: TGTGCCAGCAGCTTGGGACTAGCGGGAGTCAATGAGCAGTTCTTC. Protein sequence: CASSLGLAGVNEQFF.

CDR3 DNA sequence: TGTGCCAGCAGTTTATTTAAGGAGTTGGTGGTTTTAGGCACTGAAGCTTTCTTT. This gives the protein CASSLFKELVVLGTEAFF. The rearrangement joins TRBV28 to TRBJ1-1, with D unresolved. The CDR3 spans 18 residues. The V end lost 1 base, the J end lost 4 bases, and 22 bases lay between the germline ends. Per germline, CDR1 MDHEN and CDR2 SYDVKM.

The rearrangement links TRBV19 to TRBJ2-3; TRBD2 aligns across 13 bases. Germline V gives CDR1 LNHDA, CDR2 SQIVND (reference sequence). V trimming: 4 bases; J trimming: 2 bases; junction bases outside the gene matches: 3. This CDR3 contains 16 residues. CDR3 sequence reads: CASSTTSGRVTDTQYF. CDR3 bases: TGTGCCAGTAGTACAACTAGCGGGAGGGTCACAGATACGCAGTATTTT.

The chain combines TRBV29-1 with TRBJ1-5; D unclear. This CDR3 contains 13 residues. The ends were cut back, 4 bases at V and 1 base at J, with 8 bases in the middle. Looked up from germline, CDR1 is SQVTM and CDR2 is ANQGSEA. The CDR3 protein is CSVVDSSNQPQHF. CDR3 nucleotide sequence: TGCAGCGTTGTAGATAGCAGCAATCAGCCCCAGCATTTT.

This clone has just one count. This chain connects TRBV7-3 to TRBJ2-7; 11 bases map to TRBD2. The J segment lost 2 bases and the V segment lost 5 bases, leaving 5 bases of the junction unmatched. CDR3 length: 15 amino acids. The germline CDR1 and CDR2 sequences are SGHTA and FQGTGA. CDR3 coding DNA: TGTGCCAGCAGCACGTTAGCGGGGGGGCCCTACGAGCAGTACTTC. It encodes CASSTLAGGPYEQYF. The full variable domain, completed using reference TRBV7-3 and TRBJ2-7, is GAGVSQTPSNKVTEKGKYVELRCDPISGHTALYWYRQSLGQGPEFLIYFQGTGAADDSGLPNDRFFAVRPEGSVSTLKIQRTERGDSAVYLCASSTLAGGPYEQYFGPGTRLTVT.

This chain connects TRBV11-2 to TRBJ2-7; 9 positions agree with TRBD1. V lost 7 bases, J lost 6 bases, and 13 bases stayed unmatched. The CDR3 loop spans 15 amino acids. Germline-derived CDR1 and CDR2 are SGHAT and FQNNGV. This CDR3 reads CASKTYRGLLGEQYF. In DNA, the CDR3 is TGTGCCAGCAAGACCTACAGGGGGCTTCTAGGCGAGCAGTACTTC.

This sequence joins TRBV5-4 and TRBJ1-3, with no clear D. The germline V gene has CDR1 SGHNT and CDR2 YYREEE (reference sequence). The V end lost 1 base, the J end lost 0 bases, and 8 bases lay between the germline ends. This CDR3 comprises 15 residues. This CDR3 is CASSLPPYSGNTIYF. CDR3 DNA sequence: TGTGCCAGCAGCTTGCCCCCCTACTCTGGAAACACCATATATTTT.

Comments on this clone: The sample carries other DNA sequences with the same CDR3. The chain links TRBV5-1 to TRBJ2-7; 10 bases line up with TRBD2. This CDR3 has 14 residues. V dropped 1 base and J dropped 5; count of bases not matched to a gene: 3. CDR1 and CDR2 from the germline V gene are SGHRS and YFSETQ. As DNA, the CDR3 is TGCGCCAGCAGCTTGCCTAGCGGGAGTGACGAGCAGTACTTC. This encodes CASSLPSGSDEQYF.

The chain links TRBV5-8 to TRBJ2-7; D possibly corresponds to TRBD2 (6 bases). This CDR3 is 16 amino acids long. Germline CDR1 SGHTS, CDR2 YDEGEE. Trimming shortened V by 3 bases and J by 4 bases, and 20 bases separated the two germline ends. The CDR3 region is CASSSQGGLGVYEQYF. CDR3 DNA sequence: TGTGCCAGCAGCTCCCAGGGAGGTTTGGGGGTTTACGAGCAGTACTTC.

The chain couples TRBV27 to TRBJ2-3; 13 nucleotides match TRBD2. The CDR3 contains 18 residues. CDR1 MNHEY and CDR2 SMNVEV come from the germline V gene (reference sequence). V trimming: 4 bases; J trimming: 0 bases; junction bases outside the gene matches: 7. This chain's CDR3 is CASSSTSGRLKSTDTQYF. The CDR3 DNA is TGTGCCAGCAGTTCGACTAGCGGGAGGCTCAAAAGCACAGATACGCAGTATTTT.

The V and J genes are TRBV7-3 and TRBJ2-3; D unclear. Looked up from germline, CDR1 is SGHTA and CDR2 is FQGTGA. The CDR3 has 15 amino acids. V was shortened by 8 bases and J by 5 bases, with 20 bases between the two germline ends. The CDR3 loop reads CASGLTESAGDTQYF. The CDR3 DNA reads TGTGCCAGCGGATTGACGGAGTCGGCTGGAGATACGCAGTATTTT. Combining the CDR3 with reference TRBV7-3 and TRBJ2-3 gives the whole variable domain GAGVSQTPSNKVTEKGKYVELRCDPISGHTALYWYRQSLGQGPEFLIYFQGTGAADDSGLPNDRFFAVRPEGSVSTLKIQRTERGDSAVYLCASGLTESAGDTQYFGPGTRLTVL.

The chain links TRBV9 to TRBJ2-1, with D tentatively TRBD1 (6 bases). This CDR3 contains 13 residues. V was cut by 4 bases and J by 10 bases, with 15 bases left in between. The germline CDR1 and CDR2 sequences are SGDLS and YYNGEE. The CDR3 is CASSPEGVGEQFF. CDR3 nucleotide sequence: TGTGCCAGCAGCCCAGAGGGGGTGGGGGAGCAGTTCTTC.

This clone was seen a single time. The CDR3 DNA is TGTGCCAGCAGCCAACGAGGGGGCCATGGCTACACCTTC. Protein: CASSQRGGHGYTF. The V gene is TRBV3-1 (or the pseudogene TRBV3-2), the J gene TRBJ1-2, with TRBD1 matching over 7 bases. V shed 2 bases, J shed 6 bases, and the junction held 3 bases outside the gene matches. The CDR3 has 13 residues. From germline, CDR1 is LGHDT and CDR2 YNNKEL (reference sequence).

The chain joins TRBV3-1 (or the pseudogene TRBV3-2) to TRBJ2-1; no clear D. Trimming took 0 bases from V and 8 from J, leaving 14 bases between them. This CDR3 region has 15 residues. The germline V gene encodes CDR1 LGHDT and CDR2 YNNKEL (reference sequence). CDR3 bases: TGTGCCAGCAGCCAAGATGTAAGTGGAGCAGATGAGCAGTTCTTC. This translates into CASSQDVSGADEQFF.

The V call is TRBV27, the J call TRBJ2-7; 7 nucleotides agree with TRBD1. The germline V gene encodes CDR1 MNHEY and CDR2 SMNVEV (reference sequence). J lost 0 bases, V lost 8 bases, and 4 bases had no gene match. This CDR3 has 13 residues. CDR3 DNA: TGTGCCAGCGGACAGGACGTCTCCTACGAGCAGTACTTC. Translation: CASGQDVSYEQYF.

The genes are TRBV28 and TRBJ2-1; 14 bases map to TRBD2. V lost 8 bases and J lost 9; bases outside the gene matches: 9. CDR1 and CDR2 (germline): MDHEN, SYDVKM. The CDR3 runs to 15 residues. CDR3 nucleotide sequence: TGTGCCAGCGAATCCTCCGGGACTAGCGGGAGTGAGCAGTTCTTC. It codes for CASESSGTSGSEQFF.

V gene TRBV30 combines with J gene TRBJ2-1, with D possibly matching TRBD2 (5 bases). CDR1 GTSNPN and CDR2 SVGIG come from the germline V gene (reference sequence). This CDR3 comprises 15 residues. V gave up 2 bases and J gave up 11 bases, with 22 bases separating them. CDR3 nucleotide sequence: TGTGCCTGGAGTCCCGGAGGCTTAGCCATACTAAAGCAGTTCTTC. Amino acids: CAWSPGGLAILKQFF. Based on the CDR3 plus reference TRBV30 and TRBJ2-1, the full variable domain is SQTIHQWPATLVQPVGSPLSLECTVEGTSNPNLYWYRQAAGRGLQLLFYSVGIGQISSEVPQNLSASRPQDRQFILSSKKLLLSDSGFYLCAWSPGGLAILKQFFGPGTRLTVL.

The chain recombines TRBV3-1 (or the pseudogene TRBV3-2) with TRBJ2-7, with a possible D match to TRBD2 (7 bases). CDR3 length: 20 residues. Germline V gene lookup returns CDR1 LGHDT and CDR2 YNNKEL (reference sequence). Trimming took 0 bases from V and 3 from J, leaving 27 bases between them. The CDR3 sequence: CASSQDRGAGTTGFVYEQYF. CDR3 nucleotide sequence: TGTGCCAGCAGCCAAGATCGGGGGGCGGGGACAACCGGGTTTGTCTACGAGCAGTACTTC.

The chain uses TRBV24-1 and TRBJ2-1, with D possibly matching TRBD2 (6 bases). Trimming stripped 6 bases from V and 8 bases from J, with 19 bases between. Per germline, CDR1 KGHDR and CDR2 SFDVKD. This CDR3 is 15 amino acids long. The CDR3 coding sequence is TGTGCCACCAGTATCGGGACTCTGGGGGTGGATGAGCAGTTCTTC. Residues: CATSIGTLGVDEQFF.

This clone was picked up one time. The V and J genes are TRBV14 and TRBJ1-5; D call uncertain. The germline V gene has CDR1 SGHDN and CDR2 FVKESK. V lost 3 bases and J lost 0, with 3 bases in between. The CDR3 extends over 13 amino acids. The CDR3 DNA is TGTGCCAGCAGCCATAATAGCAATCAGCCCCAGCATTTT. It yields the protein CASSHNSNQPQHF.

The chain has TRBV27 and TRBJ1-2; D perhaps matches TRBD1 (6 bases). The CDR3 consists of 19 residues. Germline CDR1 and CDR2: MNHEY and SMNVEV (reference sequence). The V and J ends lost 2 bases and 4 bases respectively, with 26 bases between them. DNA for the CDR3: TGTGCCAGCAGTTTACGGTCGCTCAGGGGATTTGGGGGGGGCTATGGCTACACCTTC. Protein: CASSLRSLRGFGGGYGYTF.

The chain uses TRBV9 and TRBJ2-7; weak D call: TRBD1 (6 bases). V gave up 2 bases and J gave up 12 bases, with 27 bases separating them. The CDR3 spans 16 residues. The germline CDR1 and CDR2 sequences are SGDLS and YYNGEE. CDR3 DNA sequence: TGTGCCAGCAGCGTCGGTGACAGGCAAGTACACGGACCTTTGTACTTC. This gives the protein CASSVGDRQVHGPLYF.

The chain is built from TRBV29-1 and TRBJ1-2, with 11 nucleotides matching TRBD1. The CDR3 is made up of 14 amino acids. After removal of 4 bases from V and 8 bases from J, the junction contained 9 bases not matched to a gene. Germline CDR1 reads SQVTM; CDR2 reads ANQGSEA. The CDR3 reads CSVGTSDRGLGYTF. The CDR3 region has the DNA TGCAGCGTTGGCACCTCGGACAGGGGGCTCGGCTACACCTTC.

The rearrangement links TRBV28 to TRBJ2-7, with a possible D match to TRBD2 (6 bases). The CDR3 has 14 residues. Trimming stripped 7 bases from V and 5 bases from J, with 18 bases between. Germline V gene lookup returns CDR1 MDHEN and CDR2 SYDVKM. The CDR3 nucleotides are TGTGCCAGCACCCCGATGACTAGTAGCCACGAGCAGTACTTC. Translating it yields CASTPMTSSHEQYF.

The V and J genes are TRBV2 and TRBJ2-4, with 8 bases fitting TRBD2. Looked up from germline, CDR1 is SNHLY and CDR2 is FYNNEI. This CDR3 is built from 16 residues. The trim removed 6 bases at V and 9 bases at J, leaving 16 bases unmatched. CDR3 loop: CASSVLGSGGRVIQYF. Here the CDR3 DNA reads TGTGCCAGCAGCGTTCTCGGAAGCGGGGGCCGGGTCATTCAGTACTTC.

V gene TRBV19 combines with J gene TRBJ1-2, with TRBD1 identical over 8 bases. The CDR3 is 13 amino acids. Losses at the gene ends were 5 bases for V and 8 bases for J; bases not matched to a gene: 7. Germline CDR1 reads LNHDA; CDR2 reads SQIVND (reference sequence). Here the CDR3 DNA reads TGTGCCAGTAGTTACCGGACAGGGCAAGGCTACACCTTC. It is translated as CASSYRTGQGYTF. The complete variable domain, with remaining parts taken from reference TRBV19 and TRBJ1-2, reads DGGITQSPKYLFRKEGQNVTLSCEQNLNHDAMYWYRQDPGQGLRLIYYSQIVNDFQKGDIAEGYSVSREKKESFPLTVTSAQKNPTAFYLCASSYRTGQGYTFGSGTRLTVV.

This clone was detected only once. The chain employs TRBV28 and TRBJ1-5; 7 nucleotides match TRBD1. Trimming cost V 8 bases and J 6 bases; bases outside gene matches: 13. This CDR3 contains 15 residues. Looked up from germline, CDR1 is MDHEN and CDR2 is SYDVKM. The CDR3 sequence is CASGTGQFFFQPQHF. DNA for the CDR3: TGTGCCAGCGGTACGGGACAGTTCTTTTTTCAGCCCCAGCATTTT.

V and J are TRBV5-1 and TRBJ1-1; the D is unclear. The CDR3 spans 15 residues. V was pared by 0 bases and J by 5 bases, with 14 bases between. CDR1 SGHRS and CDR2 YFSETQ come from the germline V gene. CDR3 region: CASSLGAGSRTEAFF. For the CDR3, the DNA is TGCGCCAGCAGCTTGGGAGCGGGGTCGAGGACTGAAGCTTTCTTT.

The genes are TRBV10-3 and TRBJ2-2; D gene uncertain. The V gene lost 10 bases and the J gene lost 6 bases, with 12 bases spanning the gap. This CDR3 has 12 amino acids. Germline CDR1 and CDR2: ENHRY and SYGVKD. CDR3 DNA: TGTGCCAGTTCAGGTGGCCCCGGGGAGCTGTTTTTT. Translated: CASSGGPGELFF.